This T cell receptor beta chain was recovered during a study of blood T cells in healthy people across ages. From germline, CDR1 is SEHNR and CDR2 FQNEAQ (reference sequence). This CDR3 has 18 residues. V gave up 5 bases and J gave up 7 bases; unmatched junction bases: 12. The authors ran a second PCR of roughly 6 to 11 cycles using a sample-barcoded 5' primer and a J-beta primer mix. Each TCR beta cDNA got a 12-nucleotide random molecular identifier. MiXCR was run by TCRdb on the 5' RACE reads, yielding one entry per CDR3 protein. The sample yields 850,000 to 1,300,000 distinct CDR3 sequences, 35% to 55% seen once. This clonotype was seen a handful of times.

Sequencing was done on a sample of blood. The source of this sequence is a woman aged 55-69 years in good health. V gene TRBV7-9 combines with J gene TRBJ2-1, with TRBD2 matching over 15 bases. CDR3 region: CASSPFGLAGGPYNEQFF. CDR3 nucleotides: TGTGCCAGCAGCCCCTTCGGACTAGCGGGAGGGCCTTATAATGAGCAGTTCTTC.